This T cell receptor beta chain is drawn from a study of a mutant IDH1 vaccine in newly diagnosed glioma. Across the study: Earlier care involved radiotherapy, temozolomide, or both, and the majority received both. Broader study findings: Alterations occurring in top peripheral T cell clonotypes seemed unrelated to pseudoprogression.

The time point denotes: week 11, during vaccination. A 20-mer mutant IDH1 peptide at 300 ug was injected subcutaneously with topical imiquimod. For this clone: The antigen is unknown.

Germline loops: CDR1 SGHDN, CDR2 FVKESK. The V end was cut by 5 bases, the J end by 2 bases, with 9 bases between. The CDR3 extends over 13 amino acids. Repertoires were generated with immunoSEQ multiplex PCR, while TCRdb's copy carries only in-frame clones and drops some. The sample includes 35,000 to 45,000 clones, under 90% of them seen just once. The sequences come from peripheral blood mononuclear cells (PBMCs), collected from a glioma patient whose treatment included an IDH1 peptide vaccine. This receptor was identified in a woman in her twenties or thirties with glioma. Some clones in this sample may be carry-over from other donors' samples. The chain employs TRBV14 and TRBJ1-2; unclear D gene. CDR3 amino acids: CASSLRKNYGYTF. The CDR3 bases are TGTGCCAGCAGCTTGCGGAAAAACTATGGCTACACCTTC.